This TCR beta chain was observed in a study of CD8 T cells in ankylosing spondylitis. This CDR3 spans 10 amino acids. Deletions cut 7 bases from V and 6 bases from J, with 4 bases between. Germline values: CDR1 SGHNT, CDR2 YYREEE (reference sequence). There are a few counts of this clonotype. Construction of TCR beta libraries was performed using quantitative 5'-RACE with molecular barcodes. One entry per CDR3 protein, called by TCRdb with MiXCR from the 5' RACE reads. This table holds about 190,000 distinct CDR3 sequences, roughly 13% found once. Specimen: blood, either unsorted or a sorted T cell fraction (not recorded which). J is TRBJ2-2 and V is TRBV5-4; D gene uncertain. This sequence was found in a female donor with ankylosing spondylitis or in good health (not recorded which). The CDR3 here is CASEAGELFF. CDR3 DNA sequence: TGTGCCAGCGAGGCCGGGGAGCTGTTTTTT.